These T cell receptor beta chains were read from a single sample in a study of T cell responses to AZD1222 COVID-19 vaccine. The method was immunoSEQ multiplex PCR; TCRdb's version includes in-frame clones alone and lacks a portion of them. The sample consists of under 170,000 clones, roughly 94% of them appearing once. The sequencing here drew on peripheral blood, taken on day 0 of AZD1222 vaccination. Every receptor here comes from an adult in good health. Each CDR3 is given with its conserved first and last residue. A D gene is named only where the DNA matches it firmly. Not all rows give a size; the values are once, few, many and, for expanded clones, a class.

j_call clone_size d_call v_call cdr3_aa cdr3_nt
TRBJ1-2 NA NA TRBV12-3/TRBV12-4 CASSLVGGSYTF TGTGCCAGCAGTTTAGTCGGGGGATCCTACACCTTC
TRBJ1-1 NA NA TRBV18 CASSPQGIGTEAFF TGTGCCAGCTCACCACAGGGAATAGGCACTGAAGCTTTCTTT
TRBJ1-5 once NA TRBV10-3 CAISESGVDPQHF TGTGCCATCAGTGAGTCAGGGGTTGATCCCCAGCATTTT
TRBJ1-1 NA TRBD1 TRBV5-1 CASSSTGTGGTEAFF TGCGCCAGCAGCTCGACCGGGACAGGGGGCACTGAAGCTTTCTTT
TRBJ1-3 NA NA TRBV14 CASSHKYPGAKSSGNTIYF TGTGCCAGCAGCCATAAATATCCAGGGGCGAAAAGCTCTGGAAACACCATATATTTT
TRBJ1-2 NA NA TRBV19 CASSIEGVGVYGYTF TGTGCCAGTAGTATAGAGGGAGTGGGAGTCTATGGCTACACCTTC
TRBJ1-2 NA TRBD1 TRBV4-1 CASSPGQGYAGYTF TGCGCCAGCAGCCCGGGACAGGGGTACGCTGGCTACACCTTC
TRBJ1-2 once NA TRBV10-2 CASSDTGSDGYTF TGCGCCAGCAGTGATACGGGGTCAGATGGCTACACCTTC
TRBJ1-2 NA NA TRBV4-1 CASSQAGRTYGYTF TGCGCCAGCAGCCAAGCGGGCAGAACCTATGGCTACACCTTC
TRBJ1-2 NA TRBD1 TRBV6-5 CASSTTGGSYYGYTF TGTGCCAGCAGCACGACAGGGGGCTCGTACTATGGCTACACCTTC
TRBJ2-3 NA TRBD2 TRBV7-2 CASSPRWAGGADTQYF TGTGCCAGCAGCCCAAGGTGGGCGGGAGGCGCCGATACGCAGTATTTT
TRBJ2-1 NA TRBD2 TRBV5-6 CASSLELAGSYNEQFF TGTGCCAGCAGCTTGGAACTAGCGGGCTCCTACAATGAGCAGTTCTTC
TRBJ2-1 NA TRBD2 TRBV11-2 CASSLLAGGPNEQFF TGTGCCAGCAGCTTACTAGCGGGAGGGCCAAATGAGCAGTTCTTC
TRBJ2-3 NA TRBD2 TRBV29-1 CSVPGLAGRTDTQYF TGCAGCGTGCCGGGACTAGCGGGAAGGACAGATACGCAGTATTTT
TRBJ2-3 NA TRBD2 TRBV11-3 CASSSLSGVGADTQYF TGTGCCAGCAGCTCCCTTAGCGGGGTCGGGGCAGATACGCAGTATTTT
TRBJ2-5 NA NA TRBV7-3 CASSLELQETQYF TGTGCCAGCAGCCTGGAGCTCCAAGAGACCCAGTACTTC
TRBJ2-2 NA NA TRBV11-2 CASSLGAGELFF TGTGCCAGCAGCTTAGGGGCCGGGGAGCTGTTTTTT
TRBJ1-4 NA NA TRBV19 CASSTTGRATNEKLFF TGTGCCAGTAGTACGACCGGCAGGGCAACTAATGAAAAACTGTTTTTT
TRBJ1-4 NA NA TRBV15 CATSYHPRTNEKLFF TGTGCCACCAGCTACCATCCGAGGACTAATGAAAAACTGTTTTTT
TRBJ1-3 NA NA TRBV7-9 CASSPRLQINGNTIYF TGTGCCAGCAGCCCGAGGTTACAGATCAACGGAAACACCATATATTTT
TRBJ2-3 NA TRBD2 TRBV9 CASSDGIAGAETDTQYF TGTGCCAGCAGCGACGGGATAGCGGGAGCGGAAACAGATACGCAGTATTTT
TRBJ2-6 NA TRBD1 TRBV18 CASSPILRPGGSGANVLTF TGTGCCAGCTCACCAATCCTCAGGCCAGGGGGCTCAGGGGCCAACGTCCTGACTTTC
TRBJ1-5 NA NA TRBV7-8 CASSLEVRMGQPQHF TGTGCCAGCAGCTTAGAAGTCAGAATGGGGCAGCCCCAGCATTTT
TRBJ2-5 NA NA TRBV7-2 CASSLSGFVATQYF TGTGCCAGCAGCTTATCAGGGTTCGTAGCGACCCAGTACTTC
TRBJ1-5 NA NA TRBV28 CASKRTVNQPQHF TGTGCCAGCAAGAGGACGGTGAATCAGCCCCAGCATTTT
TRBJ1-4 NA TRBD1 TRBV28 CASSPTGLDEKLFF TGTGCCAGCAGCCCGACAGGGTTGGATGAAAAACTGTTTTTT
TRBJ2-5 NA NA TRBV5-1 CASSRILGETQYF TGCGCCAGCAGCAGGATCCTCGGGGAGACCCAGTACTTC